These 24 T cell receptor beta chains came from one sample sequenced in a study of blood T cells in healthy people across ages. Next came a second PCR, run for about 7 to 11 cycles, which used a sample-barcoded 5' primer along with a J-beta primer mix. TCRdb re-called the 5' RACE reads through MiXCR, storing one row per CDR3 protein. The data show about 1.6 million distinct CDR3 sequences, around 36% seen once. Material for sequencing was blood. These receptors were taken from a woman aged 25-40 years in good health.

The chain joins TRBV27 to TRBJ2-1; 14 nucleotides align to TRBD2. The CDR3 runs 18 residues. V dropped 6 bases and J dropped 15; count of bases not matched to a gene: 22. Germline CDR1 and CDR2: MNHEY and SMNVEV (reference sequence). CDR3 nucleotides: TGTGCCAGCAGCCACACAGATCCCCTCGGACTAGCGGGAGGCCGTAGGTTCTTC. It encodes CASSHTDPLGLAGGRRFF.

The rearrangement links TRBV7-8 to TRBJ2-3, with D possibly matching TRBD2 (6 bases). Trimming removed 5 bases at V and 1 base at J, with 16 bases between. The CDR3 length is 16 residues. Germline V lookup: CDR1 SGHVS, CDR2 FQNEAQ. This chain's CDR3 is CASSLPRGIGTDTQYF. Here the CDR3 DNA reads TGTGCCAGCAGCCTCCCTCGGGGGATAGGCACAGATACGCAGTATTTT.

The table lists this clonotype with a few counts. The chain carries TRBV29-1 and TRBJ2-2, with D perhaps being TRBD1 or TRBD2 (6 bases each). Trimming removed 7 bases at V and 4 bases at J, with 10 bases between. Germline CDR1 and CDR2: SQVTM and ANQGSEA. The CDR3 totals 12 residues. This CDR3 is CSAKGGTGELFF. For the CDR3, the DNA is TGCAGCGCCAAGGGGGGCACCGGGGAGCTGTTTTTT.

The chain combines TRBV20-1 with TRBJ2-7; TRBD1 aligns across 7 bases. The V gene's germline CDR1 is DFQATT and CDR2 SNEGSKA (reference sequence). V lost 6 bases to trimming and J lost 0 bases; unmatched junction nucleotides: 20. This CDR3 has 18 amino acids. CDR3 sequence: CSAHPGTEGAMSSYEQYF. In nucleotides, the CDR3 is TGCAGTGCCCACCCTGGGACAGAGGGGGCTATGAGCTCCTACGAGCAGTACTTC.

The chain has TRBV5-1 and TRBJ2-6; D is possibly TRBD1 or TRBD2 (5 bases each). The germline V and J ends were trimmed by 3 bases and 0 bases, with 16 bases remaining between them. This CDR3 region has 18 residues. Germline values: CDR1 SGHRS, CDR2 YFSETQ. The DNA for the CDR3 is TGCGCCAGCAGCTGGGGGAGAACAGGTTTCTCTGGGGCCAACGTCCTGACTTTC. This gives the protein CASSWGRTGFSGANVLTF.

Concerning this clonotype itself: This sequence may be a read error, since a much larger clone differs from it by one base. V usage is TRBV27 and J usage is TRBJ2-7, with 7 bases matching TRBD1. Germline V CDR1 and CDR2: MNHEY, SMNVEV (reference sequence). The CDR3 has 13 amino acids. CDR3 amino acids: CACSATGAVEQYF. The CDR3 coding sequence is TGTGCCTGCAGTGCAACAGGGGCGGTCGAGCAGTACTTC.

This clonotype was found a few times. The genes are TRBV12-3 or TRBV12-4 and TRBJ2-3; TRBD1 matches at 7 bases. The CDR3 contains 14 residues. The ends lost 6 bases at V and 4 bases at J; junction bases unmatched: 7. CDR3 bases: TGTGCCAGCAGGAACAGGGGCAGGGCAGATACGCAGTATTTT. Protein sequence: CASRNRGRADTQYF.

The V call is TRBV29-1, the J call TRBJ2-7; D is possibly TRBD1 (6 bases). This CDR3 is 11 amino acids long. The V gene's germline CDR1 is SQVTM and CDR2 ANQGSEA. Trimming removed 4 bases from V and 9 bases from J, with 13 bases in between. CDR3 nucleotide sequence: TGCAGCGTTGGTGGACAGTGGAGGCAGTACTTC. Residues: CSVGGQWRQYF.

This clonotype was seen a few times. CDR3 nucleotide sequence: TGTGCCAGCAGTGAAGGTGGAATAGCGGGAGCTAGGACCCAGTACTTC. Translated, it gives CASSEGGIAGARTQYF. This sequence joins TRBV2 and TRBJ2-5; 9 positions match TRBD2. From germline, CDR1 is SNHLY and CDR2 FYNNEI. V lost 1 base to trimming and J lost 7 bases; unmatched junction nucleotides: 10. The CDR3 covers 16 residues.

The gene calls are TRBV27 and TRBJ2-1, with TRBD2 identical over 12 bases. This CDR3 spans 15 amino acids. Trimming cost V 5 bases and J 9 bases; bases outside gene matches: 8. Germline V CDR1 and CDR2: MNHEY, SMNVEV (reference sequence). The CDR3 spells CASSTRTSGMAEQFF. CDR3 coding DNA: TGTGCCAGCAGTACCCGGACTAGCGGGATGGCTGAGCAGTTCTTC.

There are a few counts of this clonotype. The chain is built from TRBV12-3 or TRBV12-4 and TRBJ2-5; tentatively, D is TRBD2 (5 bases). The CDR3 is made up of 12 amino acids. The ends were cut back, 7 bases at V and 5 bases at J, with 11 bases in the middle. DNA for the CDR3: TGTGCCAGCAATAAACCGGGGGAGACCCAGTACTTC. Protein product: CASNKPGETQYF.

The chain carries TRBV7-8 and TRBJ1-6; D is uncertain. V lost 1 base and J 6 bases, leaving 19 bases between the germline ends. Germline CDR1 is SGHVS and CDR2 is FQNEAQ. CDR3 length: 18 amino acids. Here the CDR3 DNA reads TGTGCCAGCAGCTTAGGGGTTGAGCTAGGATCGACTAATTCACCCCTCCACTTT. The encoded protein is CASSLGVELGSTNSPLHF.

V gene TRBV2 combines with J gene TRBJ2-7; 9 nucleotides align to TRBD1. Germline CDR1 reads SNHLY; CDR2 reads FYNNEI. The CDR3 is made up of 14 amino acids. Germline trimming cut 7 bases from V and 1 base from J; bases unmatched to any gene: 5. The CDR3 is CASTLQGASYEQYF. For the CDR3, the DNA is TGTGCCAGCACCCTACAGGGGGCGTCCTACGAGCAGTACTTC.

This clonotype was seen a handful of times. This chain joins TRBV5-1 and TRBJ1-4; 8 nucleotides match TRBD1. Germline lookup yields CDR1 SGHRS and CDR2 YFSETQ. CDR3 length: 18 amino acids. The V gene end was trimmed by 0 bases and the J gene end by 2 bases; junction bases not matched to a gene: 9. The CDR3 nucleotides read TGCGCCAGCAGCTTGGGAGACAGGGGCCGCGGGACTAATGAAAAACTGTTTTTT. This encodes CASSLGDRGRGTNEKLFF. The whole variable domain, remainder taken from reference TRBV5-1 and TRBJ1-4, is KAGVTQTPRYLIKTRGQQVTLSCSPISGHRSVSWYQQTPGQGLQFLFEYFSETQRNKGNFPGRFSGRQFSNSRSEMNVSTLELGDSALYLCASSLGDRGRGTNEKLFFGSGTQLSVL.

This clonotype was detected a few times. The chain employs TRBV7-9 and TRBJ2-1; 11 bases map to TRBD2. The CDR3 runs to 18 residues. Germline V lookup: CDR1 SEHNR, CDR2 FQNEAQ (reference sequence). V lost 1 base, J lost 3 bases, and 8 bases stayed unmatched. The CDR3 nucleotides read TGTGCCAGCAGCTTAGAGGCTAGCGGGAGGACGAACTACAATGAGCAGTTCTTC. Protein product: CASSLEASGRTNYNEQFF. The full variable domain, rest sourced from reference TRBV7-9 and TRBJ2-1, is DTGVSQNPRHKITKRGQNVTFRCDPISEHNRLYWYRQTLGQGPEFLTYFQNEAQLEKSRLLSDRFSAERPKGSFSTLEIQRTEQGDSAMYLCASSLEASGRTNYNEQFFGPGTRLTVL.

This clonotype was observed many times. The chain links TRBV12-3 or TRBV12-4 to TRBJ2-5; 9 nucleotides align to TRBD1. V was pared by 5 bases and J by 5 bases, with 6 bases of the junction left unmatched. The CDR3 extends over 14 amino acids. CDR3 nucleotide sequence: TGTGCCAGCAGTACCCGGGACAGGGTGGAGACCCAGTACTTC. Amino acid sequence: CASSTRDRVETQYF.

This chain links TRBV12-3 or TRBV12-4 with TRBJ2-1, with 7 bases aligning to TRBD2. CDR3 length: 16 amino acids. The V gene end was trimmed by 1 base and the J gene end by 3 bases; junction bases not matched to a gene: 6. The CDR3 sequence: CASSLGPGGGYNEQFF. CDR3 DNA sequence: TGTGCCAGCAGTTTAGGGCCGGGGGGAGGCTACAATGAGCAGTTCTTC.

The chain couples TRBV29-1 to TRBJ2-7; 13 nucleotides align to TRBD2. With 0 bases clipped from V and 4 bases from J, the junction kept 6 bases outside the gene matches. The germline gives CDR1 SQVTM, CDR2 ANQGSEA. The CDR3 runs to 16 residues. CDR3 in amino acids: CSVEEGGLAGAYEQYF. CDR3 sequence (DNA): TGCAGCGTTGAAGAAGGAGGACTAGCGGGAGCGTACGAGCAGTACTTC.

In the case of this clonotype: The junction and the germline gene differ at one end; a read error may be behind it. The J gene is TRBJ1-2, the V gene TRBV4-1; 7 nucleotides line up with TRBD1. The CDR3 totals 15 residues. Germline assignment: CDR1 MGHRA and CDR2 YSYEKL. This CDR3 is CANSQVRTGCYGYTF. The CDR3 bases are TGCGCCAACAGCCAAGTGAGGACAGGCTGCTATGGCTACACCTTC.

Worth noting for this clonotype: Germline is not matched at one junction end, which may reflect a read error. This chain links TRBV18 with TRBJ2-5; D call uncertain. The CDR3 is 15 residues long. From germline, CDR1 is KGHSH and CDR2 LQKENI. The CDR3 region is CTSSPQPPGTETQYF. DNA for the CDR3: TGTACCAGCTCACCGCAGCCCCCCGGTACCGAGACCCAGTACTTC.

Notes on this clonotype: Germline is not matched at one junction end, which may reflect a read error. This sequence joins TRBV27 and TRBJ2-6, with 8 bases matching TRBD1. In germline, CDR1 is MNHEY, CDR2 SMNVEV (reference sequence). CDR3 length: 16 residues. The CDR3 sequence: CASSHHRGSGADVLTF. CDR3 coding DNA: TGTGCCAGCAGTCACCACAGGGGGTCTGGGGCCGACGTCCTGACTTTC.

This clonotype was found many times. This chain joins TRBV20-1 and TRBJ1-2; D is uncertain. The V gene lost 4 bases and the J gene lost 8 bases, with 17 bases spanning the gap. CDR3 length: 13 amino acids. Germline loops: CDR1 DFQATT, CDR2 SNEGSKA (reference sequence). This CDR3 reads CSATPEGRGGYTF. As DNA, the CDR3 is TGCAGTGCTACCCCAGAGGGCAGAGGCGGCTACACCTTC.

The rearrangement links TRBV20-1 to TRBJ2-5, with 8 nucleotides matching TRBD1. The last part of the DNA fits TRBJ2-7 better; the J call may be wrong. Germline V CDR1 and CDR2: DFQATT, SNEGSKA (reference sequence). The CDR3 has 13 amino acids. The CDR3 nucleotides are TGCAGTGCTACGTGGGACAGGTATTACGAGCAGTACTTC. As protein: CSATWDRYYEQYF.

This clonotype was observed a few times. This chain joins TRBV4-1 and TRBJ2-2; D may match TRBD1 or TRBD2 (5 bases each). CDR1 is MGHRA, CDR2 YSYEKL, per germline. The CDR3 is made up of 14 amino acids. Trimming removed 5 bases at V and 2 bases at J, with 9 bases between. For the CDR3, the DNA is TGCGCCAGCAGCGGGGGACCAAACACCGGGGAGCTGTTTTTT. Protein product: CASSGGPNTGELFF.